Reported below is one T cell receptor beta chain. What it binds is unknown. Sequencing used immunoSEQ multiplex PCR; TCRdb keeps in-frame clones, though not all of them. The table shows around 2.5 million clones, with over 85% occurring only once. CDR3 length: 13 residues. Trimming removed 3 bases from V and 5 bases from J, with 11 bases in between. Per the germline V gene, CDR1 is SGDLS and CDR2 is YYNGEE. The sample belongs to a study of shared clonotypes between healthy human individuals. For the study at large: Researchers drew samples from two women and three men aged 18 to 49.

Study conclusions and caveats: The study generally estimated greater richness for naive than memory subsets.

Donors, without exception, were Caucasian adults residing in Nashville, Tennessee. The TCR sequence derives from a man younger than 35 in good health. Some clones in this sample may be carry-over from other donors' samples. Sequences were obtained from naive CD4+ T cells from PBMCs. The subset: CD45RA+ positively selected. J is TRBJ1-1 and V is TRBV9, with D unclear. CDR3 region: CASSGPRRTEAFF. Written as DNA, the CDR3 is TGTGCCAGCAGCGGGCCCCGGCGAACTGAAGCTTTCTTT.